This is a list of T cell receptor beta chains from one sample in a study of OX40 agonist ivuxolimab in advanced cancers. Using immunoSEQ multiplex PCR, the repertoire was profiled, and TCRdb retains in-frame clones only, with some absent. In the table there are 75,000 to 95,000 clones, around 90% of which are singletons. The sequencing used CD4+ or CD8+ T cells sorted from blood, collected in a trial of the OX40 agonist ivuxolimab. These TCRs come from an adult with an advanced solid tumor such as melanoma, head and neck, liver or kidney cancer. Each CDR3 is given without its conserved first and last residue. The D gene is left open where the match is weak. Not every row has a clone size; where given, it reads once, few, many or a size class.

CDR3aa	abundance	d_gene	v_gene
ASSDRQGAVEAF	.	TRBD1	TRBV2
ASSFVGASGISDTQY	.	TRBD2	TRBV27
ASSLVWGQDTEQF	.	TRBD1	TRBV28
ASSLQAGIYQETQY	few	TRBD2	TRBV7-2
ASSLGSGEQY	.	.	TRBV7-9
ASTLGGSPSEQY	.	TRBD2	TRBV6-1
ASSVGGTGTGEAF	.	TRBD1	TRBV9
ASSLEVGNQPQH	.	.	TRBV11-2
ASSFLMSGRDSNQPQH	.	.	TRBV5-8
ASSLDKGEQF	once	.	TRBV7-6
ASSSLGSTDTQY	.	.	TRBV5-1
ASSGGLAGTFPYEQY	.	TRBD2	TRBV9
ASSLTPSSNEQF	.	.	TRBV5-1
ASSPGDSNTEAF	.	.	TRBV28
ASSEVRGLLGTGELF	.	.	TRBV10-1
ASSLMGREGYGYT	.	.	TRBV5-6
ASSISLGYT	.	.	TRBV19
ASSLFVENEKLF	.	.	TRBV11-2
ASSSGRGIGETQY	.	.	TRBV6-1
ASRSQEINTEAF	.	.	TRBV5-1
ASSESSGSGDTQY	.	TRBD2	TRBV6-4
ASNNDRANTEAF	.	TRBD1	TRBV7-9
ASSSKRQGVQF	.	TRBD1	TRBV27
ASGGGSYSEQY	.	.	TRBV6-1